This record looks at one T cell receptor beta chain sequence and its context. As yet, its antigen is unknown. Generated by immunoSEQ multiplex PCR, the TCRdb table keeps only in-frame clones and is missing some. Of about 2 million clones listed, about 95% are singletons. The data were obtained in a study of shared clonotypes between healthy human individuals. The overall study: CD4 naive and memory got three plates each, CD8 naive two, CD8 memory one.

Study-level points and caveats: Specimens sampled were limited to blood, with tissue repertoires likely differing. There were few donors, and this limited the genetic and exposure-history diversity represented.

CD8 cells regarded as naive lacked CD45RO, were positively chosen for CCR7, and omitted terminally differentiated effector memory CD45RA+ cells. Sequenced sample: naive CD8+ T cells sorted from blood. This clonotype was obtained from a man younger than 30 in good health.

In nucleotides, the CDR3 is TGTGCCAGCAGCCCGACAGGGGAGATGGGTCAGCCCCAGCATTTT. This codes for CASSPTGEMGQPQHF. This chain joins TRBV9 and TRBJ1-5; 8 bases are a match to TRBD1. V was clipped by 4 bases and J by 6 bases; unmatched bases: 9. This CDR3 comprises 15 residues. Looked up from germline, CDR1 is SGDLS and CDR2 is YYNGEE. The whole variable domain, remainder taken from reference TRBV9 and TRBJ1-5, is DSGVTQTPKHLITATGQRVTLRCSPRSGDLSVYWYQQSLDQGLQFLIQYYNGEERAKGNILERFSAQQFPDLHSELNLSSLELGDSALYFCASSPTGEMGQPQHFGDGTRLSIL.